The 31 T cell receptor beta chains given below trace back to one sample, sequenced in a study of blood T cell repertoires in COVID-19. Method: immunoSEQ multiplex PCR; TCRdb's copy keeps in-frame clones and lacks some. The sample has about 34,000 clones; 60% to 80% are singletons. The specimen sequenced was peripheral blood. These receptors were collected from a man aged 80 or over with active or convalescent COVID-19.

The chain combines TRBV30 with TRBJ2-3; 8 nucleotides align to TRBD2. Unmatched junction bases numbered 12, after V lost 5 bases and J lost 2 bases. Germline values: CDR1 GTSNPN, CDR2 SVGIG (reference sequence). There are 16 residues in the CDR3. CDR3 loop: CAWAKRTSFPTDTQYF. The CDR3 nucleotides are TGTGCCTGGGCAAAACGGACTAGCTTTCCCACAGATACGCAGTATTTT.

CDR3 sequence (DNA): TGTGCCAGCAGCCGGGGACAGAATAATTCACCCCTCCACTTT. Amino acid sequence: CASSRGQNNSPLHF. This sequence joins TRBV3-1 (or the pseudogene TRBV3-2) and TRBJ1-6, with 7 nucleotides matching TRBD1. Germline CDR1 LGHDT, CDR2 YNNKEL (reference sequence). CDR3 length: 14 amino acids. J was trimmed by 5 bases and V by 4 bases; bases with no gene match: 2.

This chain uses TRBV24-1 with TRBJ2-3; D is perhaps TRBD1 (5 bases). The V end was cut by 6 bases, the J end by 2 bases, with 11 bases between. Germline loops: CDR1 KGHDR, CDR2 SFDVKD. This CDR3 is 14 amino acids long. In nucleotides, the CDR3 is TGTGCCACCAGTCCCGACAGATACACAGATACGCAGTATTTT. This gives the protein CATSPDRYTDTQYF.

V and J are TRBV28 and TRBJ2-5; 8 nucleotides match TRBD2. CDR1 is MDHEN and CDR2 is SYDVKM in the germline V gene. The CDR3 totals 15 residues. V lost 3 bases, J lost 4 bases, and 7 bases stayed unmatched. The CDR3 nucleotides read TGTGCCAGCAGTTTGGTGCTAGCGGGTGTAGAGACCCAGTACTTC. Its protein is CASSLVLAGVETQYF.

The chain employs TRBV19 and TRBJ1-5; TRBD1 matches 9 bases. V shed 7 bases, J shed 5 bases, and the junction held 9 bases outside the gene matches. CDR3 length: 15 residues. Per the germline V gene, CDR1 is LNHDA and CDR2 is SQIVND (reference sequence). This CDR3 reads CASNSWTGAHQPQHF. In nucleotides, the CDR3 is TGTGCCAGTAACTCTTGGACAGGGGCTCATCAGCCCCAGCATTTT. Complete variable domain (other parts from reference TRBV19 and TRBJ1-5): DGGITQSPKYLFRKEGQNVTLSCEQNLNHDAMYWYRQDPGQGLRLIYYSQIVNDFQKGDIAEGYSVSREKKESFPLTVTSAQKNPTAFYLCASNSWTGAHQPQHFGDGTRLSIL.

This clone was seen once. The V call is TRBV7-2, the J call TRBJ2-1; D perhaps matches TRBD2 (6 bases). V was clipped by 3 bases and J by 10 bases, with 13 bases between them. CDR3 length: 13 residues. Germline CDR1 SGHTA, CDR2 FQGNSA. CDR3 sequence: CASSLGWEDEQFF. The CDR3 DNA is TGTGCCAGCAGCTTGGGTTGGGAGGACGAGCAGTTCTTC.

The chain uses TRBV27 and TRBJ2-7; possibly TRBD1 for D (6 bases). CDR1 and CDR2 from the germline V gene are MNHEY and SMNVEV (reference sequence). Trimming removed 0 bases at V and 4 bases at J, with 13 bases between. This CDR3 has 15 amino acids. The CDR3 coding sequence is TGTGCCAGCAGTTTATCGGAATCAGGGGTTTACGAGCAGTACTTC. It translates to CASSLSESGVYEQYF.

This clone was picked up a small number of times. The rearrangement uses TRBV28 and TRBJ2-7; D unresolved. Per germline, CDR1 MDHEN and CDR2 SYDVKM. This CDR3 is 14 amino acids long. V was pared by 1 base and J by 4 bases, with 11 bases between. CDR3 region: CASSLSPWPYEQYF. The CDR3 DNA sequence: TGTGCCAGCAGTTTATCCCCTTGGCCTTACGAGCAGTACTTC.

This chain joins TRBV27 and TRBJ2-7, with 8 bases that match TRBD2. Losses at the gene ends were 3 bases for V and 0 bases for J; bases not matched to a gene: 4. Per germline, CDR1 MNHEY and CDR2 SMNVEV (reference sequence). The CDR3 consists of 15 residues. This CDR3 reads CASSLKAGGSYEQYF. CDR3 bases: TGTGCCAGCAGTTTGAAGGCGGGGGGCTCCTACGAGCAGTACTTC.

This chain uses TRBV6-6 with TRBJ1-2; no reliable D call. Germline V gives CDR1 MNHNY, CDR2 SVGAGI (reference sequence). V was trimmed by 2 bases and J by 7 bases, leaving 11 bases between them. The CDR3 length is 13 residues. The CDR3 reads CASSYREVGGYTF. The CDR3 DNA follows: TGTGCCAGCAGTTACCGGGAGGTCGGTGGCTACACCTTC.

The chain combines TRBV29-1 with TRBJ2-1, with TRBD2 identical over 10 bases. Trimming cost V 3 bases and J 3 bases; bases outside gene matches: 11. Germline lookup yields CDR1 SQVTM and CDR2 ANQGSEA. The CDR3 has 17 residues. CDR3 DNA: TGCAGCGTTGAGGGGATTAGCGGGAGGCCTCACTACAATGAGCAGTTCTTC. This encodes CSVEGISGRPHYNEQFF.

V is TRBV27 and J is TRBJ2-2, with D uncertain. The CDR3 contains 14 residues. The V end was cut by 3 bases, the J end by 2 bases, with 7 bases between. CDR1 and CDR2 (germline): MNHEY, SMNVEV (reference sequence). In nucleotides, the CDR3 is TGTGCCAGCAGTTTGGCAGGAAACACCGGGGAGCTGTTTTTT. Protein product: CASSLAGNTGELFF.

The CDR3 nucleotides read TGTGCCAGCAGCAGAGCAACAGGGTTTCCAGATACGCAGTATTTT. Residues: CASSRATGFPDTQYF. This chain links TRBV3-1 (or the pseudogene TRBV3-2) with TRBJ2-3; the D gene is possibly TRBD1 (6 bases). In germline, CDR1 is LGHDT, CDR2 YNNKEL (reference sequence). V lost 5 bases and J lost 4, with 16 bases in between. The CDR3 runs to 15 residues.

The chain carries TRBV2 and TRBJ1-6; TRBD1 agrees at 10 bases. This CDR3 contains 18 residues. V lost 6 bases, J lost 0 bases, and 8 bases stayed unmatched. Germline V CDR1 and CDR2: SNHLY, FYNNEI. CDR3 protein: CASSTGTGESSYNSPLHF. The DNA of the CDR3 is TGTGCCAGCAGCACAGGGACAGGGGAAAGCTCCTATAATTCACCCCTCCACTTT.

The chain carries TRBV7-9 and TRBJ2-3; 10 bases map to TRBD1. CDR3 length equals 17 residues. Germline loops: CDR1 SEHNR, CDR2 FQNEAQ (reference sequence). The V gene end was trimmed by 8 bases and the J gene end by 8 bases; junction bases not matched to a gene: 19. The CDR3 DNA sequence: TGTGCCAGCGGCCCAGCTGACGGGACAGGGGCTAGCGGTACGCAGTATTTT. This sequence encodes CASGPADGTGASGTQYF.

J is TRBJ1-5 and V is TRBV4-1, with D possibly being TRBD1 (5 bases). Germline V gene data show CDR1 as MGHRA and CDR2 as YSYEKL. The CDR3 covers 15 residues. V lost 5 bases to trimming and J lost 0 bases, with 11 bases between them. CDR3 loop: CASSDQGHSNQPQHF. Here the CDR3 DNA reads TGCGCCAGCAGCGACCAGGGTCATAGCAATCAGCCCCAGCATTTT.

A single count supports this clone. The CDR3 loop is CASSAGTGLSGANVLTF. CDR3 bases: TGTGCCAGCAGCGCCGGGACAGGGCTCTCTGGGGCCAACGTCCTGACTTTC. The chain employs TRBV3-1 (or the pseudogene TRBV3-2) and TRBJ2-6; TRBD1 matches 9 bases. This CDR3 comprises 17 residues. Trimming took 5 bases from V and 0 from J; bases not matched to a gene: 5. Germline V gene sequence: CDR1 LGHDT, CDR2 YNNKEL (reference sequence).

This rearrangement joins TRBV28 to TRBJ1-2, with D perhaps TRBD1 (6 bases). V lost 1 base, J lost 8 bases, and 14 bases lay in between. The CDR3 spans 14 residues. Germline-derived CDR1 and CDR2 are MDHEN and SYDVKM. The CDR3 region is CASSLYRAGRGYTF. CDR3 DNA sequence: TGTGCCAGCAGTTTATACAGGGCTGGGAGAGGCTACACCTTC.

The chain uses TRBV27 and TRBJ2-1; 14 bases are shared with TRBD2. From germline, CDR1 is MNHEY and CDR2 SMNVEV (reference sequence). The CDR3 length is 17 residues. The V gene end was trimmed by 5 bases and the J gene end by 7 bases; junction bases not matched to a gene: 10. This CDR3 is CASSPWGGLAGANEQFF. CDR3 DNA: TGTGCCAGCAGTCCATGGGGGGGACTAGCGGGAGCAAATGAGCAGTTCTTC.

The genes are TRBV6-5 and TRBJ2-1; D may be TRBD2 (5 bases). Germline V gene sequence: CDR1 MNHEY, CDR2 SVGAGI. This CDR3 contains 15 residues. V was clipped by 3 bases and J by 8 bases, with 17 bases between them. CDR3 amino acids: CASSYIHSGFHEQFF. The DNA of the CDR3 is TGTGCCAGCAGTTATATCCATTCGGGATTCCATGAGCAGTTCTTC.

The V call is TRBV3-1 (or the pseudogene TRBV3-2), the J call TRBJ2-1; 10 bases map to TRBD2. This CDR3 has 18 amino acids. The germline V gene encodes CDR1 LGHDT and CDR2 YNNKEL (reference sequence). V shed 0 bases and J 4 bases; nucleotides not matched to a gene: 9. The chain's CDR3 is CASSQEASGSYRYNEQFF. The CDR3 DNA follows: TGTGCCAGCAGCCAAGAGGCTAGCGGGAGTTATAGGTACAATGAGCAGTTCTTC.

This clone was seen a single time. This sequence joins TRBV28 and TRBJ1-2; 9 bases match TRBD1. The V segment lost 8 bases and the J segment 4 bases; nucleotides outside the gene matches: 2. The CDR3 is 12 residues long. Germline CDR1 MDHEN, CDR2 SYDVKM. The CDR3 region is CASQDRGYGYTF. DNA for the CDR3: TGTGCCAGCCAGGACAGGGGCTATGGCTACACCTTC.

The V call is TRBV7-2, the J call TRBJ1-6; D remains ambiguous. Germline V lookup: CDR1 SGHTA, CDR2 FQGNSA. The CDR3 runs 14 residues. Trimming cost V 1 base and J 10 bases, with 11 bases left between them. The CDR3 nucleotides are TGTGCCAGCAGCTTAGGCGGCAGTCGGTCACCCCTCCACTTT. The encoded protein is CASSLGGSRSPLHF.

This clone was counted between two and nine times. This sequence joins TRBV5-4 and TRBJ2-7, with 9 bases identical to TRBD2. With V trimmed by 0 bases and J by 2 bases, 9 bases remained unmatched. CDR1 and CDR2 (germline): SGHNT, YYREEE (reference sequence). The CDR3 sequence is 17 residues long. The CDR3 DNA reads TGTGCCAGCAGCTTGGATAGGCTAGCGGGACCGGCCTACGAGCAGTACTTC. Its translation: CASSLDRLAGPAYEQYF.

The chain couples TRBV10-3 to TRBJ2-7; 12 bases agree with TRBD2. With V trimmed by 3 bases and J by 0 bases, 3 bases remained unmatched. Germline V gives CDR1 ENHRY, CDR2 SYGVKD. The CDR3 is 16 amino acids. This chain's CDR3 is CAISDPTSGSSYEQYF. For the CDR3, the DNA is TGTGCCATCAGTGATCCGACTAGCGGGAGCTCCTACGAGCAGTACTTC.

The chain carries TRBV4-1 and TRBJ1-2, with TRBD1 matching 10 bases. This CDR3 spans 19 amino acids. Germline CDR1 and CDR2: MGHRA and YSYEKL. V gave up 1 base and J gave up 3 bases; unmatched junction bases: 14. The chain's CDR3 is CASSQVLQSTGQGDYGYTF. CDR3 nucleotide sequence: TGCGCCAGCAGCCAAGTACTCCAATCTACTGGACAGGGGGACTATGGCTACACCTTC.

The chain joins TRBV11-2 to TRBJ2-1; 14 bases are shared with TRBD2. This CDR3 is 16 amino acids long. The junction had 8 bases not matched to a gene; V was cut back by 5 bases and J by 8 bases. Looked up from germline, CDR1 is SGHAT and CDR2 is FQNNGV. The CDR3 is CASSQQGTSGSYEQFF. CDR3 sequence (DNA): TGTGCCAGCAGCCAACAAGGGACTAGCGGGAGCTATGAGCAGTTCTTC.

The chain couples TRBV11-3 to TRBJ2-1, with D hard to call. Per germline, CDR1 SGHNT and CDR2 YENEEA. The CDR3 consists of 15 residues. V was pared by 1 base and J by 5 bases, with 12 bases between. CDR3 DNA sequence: TGTGCCAGCAGCTTAGGCCTAGTAAGCAACAATGAGCAGTTCTTC. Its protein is CASSLGLVSNNEQFF.

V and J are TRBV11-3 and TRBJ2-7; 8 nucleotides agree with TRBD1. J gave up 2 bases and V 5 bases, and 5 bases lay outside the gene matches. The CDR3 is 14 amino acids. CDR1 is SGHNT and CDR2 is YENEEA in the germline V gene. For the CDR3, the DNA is TGTGCCAGCAGCGAAGGGACAGGACCCTACGAGCAGTACTTC. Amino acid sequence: CASSEGTGPYEQYF.

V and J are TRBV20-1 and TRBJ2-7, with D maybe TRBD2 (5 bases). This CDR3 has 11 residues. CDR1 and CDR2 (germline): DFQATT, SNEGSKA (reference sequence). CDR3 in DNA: TGCAATGTAGCGACACAATACGAGCAGTACTTC. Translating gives CNVATQYEQYF.

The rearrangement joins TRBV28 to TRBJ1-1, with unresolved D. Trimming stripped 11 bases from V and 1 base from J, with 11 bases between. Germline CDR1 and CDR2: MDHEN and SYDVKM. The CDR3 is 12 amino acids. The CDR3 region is CAAQLSNTEAFF. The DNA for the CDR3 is TGTGCCGCACAGCTCTCGAACACTGAAGCTTTCTTT.